Each of the 6 T cell receptor beta chains below was sequenced from the same sample in a study of blood T cell repertoires in COVID-19. Clones were read by immunoSEQ multiplex PCR, and TCRdb kept only the in-frame ones, dropping some. This sample has around 200,000 clones; about 87% occur once, and the top ten carry about 4%. The sequenced sample consisted of peripheral blood. These receptors all come from a man aged 18 to 35 with active or convalescent COVID-19.

This chain links TRBV27 with TRBJ1-1, with D possibly being TRBD1 (5 bases). Germline CDR1 reads MNHEY; CDR2 reads SMNVEV (reference sequence). The CDR3 contains 15 residues. The ends were cut back, 0 bases at V and 10 bases at J, with 18 bases in the middle. CDR3 DNA sequence: TGTGCCAGCAGTTTATCCCAGGGTATCGGGAGATTAGCTTTCTTT. It translates to CASSLSQGIGRLAFF.

This chain connects TRBV28 to TRBJ2-7; tentative D call: TRBD2 (7 bases). The CDR3 length is 16 residues. V was pared by 2 bases and J by 5 bases, with 19 bases between. The germline gives CDR1 MDHEN, CDR2 SYDVKM. CDR3 in amino acids: CASSLEERGHHHEQYV. The CDR3 DNA reads as TGTGCCAGCAGTTTAGAGGAGCGGGGACACCACCACGAGCAGTACGTC.

This rearrangement joins TRBV4-1 to TRBJ2-4; 12 nucleotides line up with TRBD2. Germline V gene lookup returns CDR1 MGHRA and CDR2 YSYEKL. The CDR3 covers 17 residues. Trimming at V came to 4 bases and at J to 9 bases, leaving 13 bases not matched to a gene. The CDR3: CASSRSLAGGRRFIQYF. The CDR3 nucleotides are TGCGCCAGCAGCCGAAGCCTAGCGGGGGGGCGACGTTTCATTCAGTACTTC.

The chain recombines TRBV6-5 with TRBJ2-7; 8 positions agree with TRBD2. CDR3 size: 14 residues. Germline CDR1 is MNHEY and CDR2 is SVGAGI. The ends lost 6 bases at V and 6 bases at J; junction bases unmatched: 10. CDR3 coding DNA: TGTGCCAGCAGCCCCTCTGGACGGGGGGGCGAGCAGTACTTC. Translation gives CASSPSGRGGEQYF.

Points on this clone: The same CDR3 also results from other DNA sequences found in this sample. The chain employs TRBV11-2 and TRBJ2-2; D is undetermined. This CDR3 comprises 15 residues. Per germline, CDR1 SGHAT and CDR2 FQNNGV. Trimming removed 1 base at V and 3 bases at J, with 9 bases between. CDR3 bases: TGTGCCAGCAGCTTAGTGGGCAAGCACACCGGGGAGCTGTTTTTT. Its protein is CASSLVGKHTGELFF.

The V gene is TRBV30, the J gene TRBJ2-7, with D possibly matching TRBD2 (6 bases). Trimming took off 1 base at V and 3 bases at J, with 10 bases between the two ends. Germline V gene data show CDR1 as GTSNPN and CDR2 as SVGIG (reference sequence). This CDR3 region has 13 residues. CDR3 coding DNA: TGTGCCTGGAGTGGGGGCGGGGACTACGAGCAGTACTTC. As protein: CAWSGGGDYEQYF.